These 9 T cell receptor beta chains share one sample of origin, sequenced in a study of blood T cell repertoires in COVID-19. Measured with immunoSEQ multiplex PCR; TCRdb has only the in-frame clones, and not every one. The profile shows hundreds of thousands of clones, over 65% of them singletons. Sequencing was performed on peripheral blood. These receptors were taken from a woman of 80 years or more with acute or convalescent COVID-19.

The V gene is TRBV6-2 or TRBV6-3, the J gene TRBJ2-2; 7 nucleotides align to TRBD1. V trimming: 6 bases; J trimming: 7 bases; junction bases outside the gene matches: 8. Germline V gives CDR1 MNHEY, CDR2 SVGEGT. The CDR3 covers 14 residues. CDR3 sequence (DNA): TGTGCCAGCAGCCCACAGGGGATAAACGGGGAGCTGTTTTTT. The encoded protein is CASSPQGINGELFF.

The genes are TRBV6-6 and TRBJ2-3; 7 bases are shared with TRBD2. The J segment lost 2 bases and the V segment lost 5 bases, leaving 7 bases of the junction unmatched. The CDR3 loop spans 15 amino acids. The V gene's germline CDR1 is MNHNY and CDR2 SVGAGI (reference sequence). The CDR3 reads CASSRKGLYTDTQYF. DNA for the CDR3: TGTGCCAGCAGTCGGAAGGGACTATACACAGATACGCAGTATTTT.

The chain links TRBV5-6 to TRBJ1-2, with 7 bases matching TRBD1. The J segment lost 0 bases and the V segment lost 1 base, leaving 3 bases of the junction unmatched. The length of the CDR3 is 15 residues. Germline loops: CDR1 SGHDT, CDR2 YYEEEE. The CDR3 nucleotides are TGTGCCAGCAGCTTGTTCGACAGGGCTAACTATGGCTACACCTTC. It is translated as CASSLFDRANYGYTF. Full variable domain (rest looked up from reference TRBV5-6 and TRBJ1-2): DAGVTQSPTHLIKTRGQQVTLRCSPKSGHDTVSWYQQALGQGPQFIFQYYEEEERQRGNFPDRFSGHQFPNYSSELNVNALLLGDSALYLCASSLFDRANYGYTFGSGTRLTVV.

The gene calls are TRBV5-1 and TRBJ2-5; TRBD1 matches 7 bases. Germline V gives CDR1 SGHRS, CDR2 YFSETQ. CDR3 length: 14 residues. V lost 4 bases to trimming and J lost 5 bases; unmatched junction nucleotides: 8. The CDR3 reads CASSPDRAGETQYF. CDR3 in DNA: TGCGCCAGCAGCCCAGACAGGGCTGGGGAGACCCAGTACTTC.

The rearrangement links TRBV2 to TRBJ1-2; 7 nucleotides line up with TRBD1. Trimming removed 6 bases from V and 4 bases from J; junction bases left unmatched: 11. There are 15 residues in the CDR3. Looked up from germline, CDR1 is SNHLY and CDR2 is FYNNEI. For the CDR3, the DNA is TGTGCCAGCAGAGCCCGCGGAGGGGGCAGCTATGGCTACACCTTC. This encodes CASRARGGGSYGYTF. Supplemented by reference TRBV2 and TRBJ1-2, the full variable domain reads EPEVTQTPSHQVTQMGQEVILRCVPISNHLYFYWYRQILGQKVEFLVSFYNNEISEKSEIFDDQFSVERPDGSNFTLKIRSTKLEDSAMYFCASRARGGGSYGYTFGSGTRLTVV.

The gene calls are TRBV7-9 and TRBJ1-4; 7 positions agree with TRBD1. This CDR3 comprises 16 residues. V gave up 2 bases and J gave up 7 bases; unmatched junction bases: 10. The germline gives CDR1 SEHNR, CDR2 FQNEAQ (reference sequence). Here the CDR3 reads CASSLTRQGVTEKLFF. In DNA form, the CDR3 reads TGTGCCAGCAGCTTAACACGGCAGGGGGTTACTGAAAAACTGTTTTTT. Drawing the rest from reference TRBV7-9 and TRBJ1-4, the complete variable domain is DTGVSQNPRHKITKRGQNVTFRCDPISEHNRLYWYRQTLGQGPEFLTYFQNEAQLEKSRLLSDRFSAERPKGSFSTLEIQRTEQGDSAMYLCASSLTRQGVTEKLFFGSGTQLSVL.

CDR3 loop: CASSYRQSGYEQYF. CDR3 DNA sequence: TGTGCCAGCAGCTACCGACAGTCCGGGTACGAGCAGTACTTC. The rearrangement links TRBV3-1 (or the pseudogene TRBV3-2) to TRBJ2-7, with a tentative D call TRBD1 (5 bases). Germline V CDR1 and CDR2: LGHDT, YNNKEL (reference sequence). CDR3 length equals 14 residues. Trimming removed 5 bases at V and 4 bases at J, with 15 bases between.

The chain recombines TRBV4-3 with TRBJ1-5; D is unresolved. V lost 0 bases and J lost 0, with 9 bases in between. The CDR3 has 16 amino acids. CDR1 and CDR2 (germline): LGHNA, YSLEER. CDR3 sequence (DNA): TGCGCCAGCAGCCAAGAGCGGCACTATAGCAATCAGCCCCAGCATTTT. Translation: CASSQERHYSNQPQHF.

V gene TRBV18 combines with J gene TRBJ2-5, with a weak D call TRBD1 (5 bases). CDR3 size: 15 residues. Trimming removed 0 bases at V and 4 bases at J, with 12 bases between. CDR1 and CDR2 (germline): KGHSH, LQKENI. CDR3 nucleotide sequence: TGTGCCAGCTCACCACCCGCAGGGCCGGGAGAGACCCAGTACTTC. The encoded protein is CASSPPAGPGETQYF.